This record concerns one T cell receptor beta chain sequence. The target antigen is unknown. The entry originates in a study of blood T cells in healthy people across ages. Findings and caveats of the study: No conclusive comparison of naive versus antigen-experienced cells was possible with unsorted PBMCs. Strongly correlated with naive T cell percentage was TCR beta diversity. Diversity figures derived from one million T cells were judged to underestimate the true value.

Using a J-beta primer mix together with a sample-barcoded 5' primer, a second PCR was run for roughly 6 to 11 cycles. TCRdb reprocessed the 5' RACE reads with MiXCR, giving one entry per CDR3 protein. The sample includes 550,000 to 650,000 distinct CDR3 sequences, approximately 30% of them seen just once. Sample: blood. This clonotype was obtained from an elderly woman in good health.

The CDR3 reads CSAREGGRELFF. CDR3 bases: TGCAGTGCTAGAGAAGGAGGTAGAGAACTGTTTTTT. This chain connects TRBV20-1 to TRBJ1-4, with D unresolved. Germline V gene sequence: CDR1 DFQATT, CDR2 SNEGSKA (reference sequence). The CDR3 loop spans 12 amino acids. V was clipped by 0 bases and J by 12 bases, with 11 bases between them.